One and the same sample provided the 25 T cell receptor beta chains below, sequenced in a study of blood T cell repertoires in COVID-19 (dated by TCRdb to the early 2020s). To prepare the library, the immunoSEQ multiplex PCR assay was applied. TCRdb's version of the immuneACCESS table is confined to in-frame rearrangements and falls short of the full clone set. An unresolved V gene accounts for under half of the shortfall where checked; the remainder is of unknown origin. This sample holds some 270,000 clones; roughly 86% were observed only once. Jointly, the top ten make up around 8.8% of the sample. Sequences were obtained from peripheral blood. Source of these receptors: a man aged 40-49 years with active or convalescent COVID-19.

The V gene is TRBV6-5, the J gene TRBJ1-3; D unclear. V dropped 5 bases and J dropped 0 bases, with 5 bases sitting between them. The CDR3 sequence is 13 residues long. Germline V gene lookup returns CDR1 MNHEY and CDR2 SVGAGI. The CDR3 loop reads CASSPSSGNTIYF. The CDR3 bases are TGTGCCAGCAGTCCCAGCTCTGGAAACACCATATATTTT.

V usage is TRBV18 and J usage is TRBJ1-2; TRBD1 aligns across 8 bases. This CDR3 region has 15 residues. Looked up from germline, CDR1 is KGHSH and CDR2 is LQKENI. The ends lost 3 bases at V and 2 bases at J; junction bases unmatched: 5. The DNA of the CDR3 is TGTGCCAGCTCACCCACAGGGGGTGAAAACTATGGCTACACCTTC. Amino acid sequence: CASSPTGGENYGYTF.

This sequence joins TRBV29-1 and TRBJ1-5; TRBD1 matches at 7 bases. Unmatched junction bases numbered 7, after V lost 5 bases and J lost 6 bases. Germline-derived CDR1 and CDR2 are SQVTM and ANQGSEA. The CDR3 contains 13 residues. The chain's CDR3 is CSVLTGDSQPQHF. The CDR3 DNA sequence: TGCAGCGTTTTAACAGGGGATAGTCAGCCCCAGCATTTT.

CDR3 nucleotide sequence: TGTGCCAGCTCACCTAGACTAGCCCAAGGGGAGCAGTACTTC. It codes for CASSPRLAQGEQYF. V and J are TRBV18 and TRBJ2-7; 7 bases match TRBD2. The CDR3 is 14 amino acids. The V gene's germline CDR1 is KGHSH and CDR2 LQKENI. V lost 3 bases and J lost 7; bases outside the gene matches: 9. Supplemented by reference TRBV18 and TRBJ2-7, the full variable domain reads NAGVMQNPRHLVRRRGQEARLRCSPMKGHSHVYWYRQLPEEGLKFMVYLQKENIIDESGMPKERFSAEFPKEGPSILRIQQVVRGDSAAYFCASSPRLAQGEQYFGPGTRLTVT.

This clone has only a few counts. The chain employs TRBV9 and TRBJ1-1; tentatively, D is TRBD1 (6 bases). Trimming took 2 bases from V and 5 from J, leaving 10 bases between them. The V gene's germline CDR1 is SGDLS and CDR2 YYNGEE. The CDR3 totals 13 residues. CDR3 nucleotides: TGTGCCAGCAGCGTTGGACAGTTGACTGAAGCTTTCTTT. Amino acids: CASSVGQLTEAFF.

The table lists this clone with a count of one. The V and J genes are TRBV7-9 and TRBJ2-1; a possible D gene is TRBD2 (7 bases). From germline, CDR1 is SEHNR and CDR2 FQNEAQ (reference sequence). Trimming removed 6 bases from V and 5 bases from J, with 17 bases in between. The CDR3 contains 15 residues. CDR3: CASRALAGANNEQFF. CDR3 nucleotides: TGTGCCAGCAGGGCCCTCGCGGGGGCCAACAATGAGCAGTTCTTC.

The V gene is TRBV14, the J gene TRBJ2-7; 7 nucleotides align to TRBD2. The V and J ends lost 1 base and 5 bases, in that order; junction bases with no gene match: 14. Germline lookup yields CDR1 SGHDN and CDR2 FVKESK. The CDR3 extends over 17 amino acids. Written as DNA, the CDR3 is TGTGCCAGCAGCCAAGTATCCGCTTGGCGGGAGTATGACGAGCAGTACTTC. Translation: CASSQVSAWREYDEQYF.

The chain is built from TRBV7-2 and TRBJ2-7, with TRBD2 matching over 8 bases. The germline V gene encodes CDR1 SGHTA and CDR2 FQGNSA. This CDR3 is 15 amino acids long. The V gene end was trimmed by 8 bases and the J gene end by 3 bases; junction bases not matched to a gene: 12. The CDR3 region is CASSLARTSRYEQYF. CDR3 sequence (DNA): TGTGCCAGCTCTTTGGCAAGGACTAGCCGCTACGAGCAGTACTTC.

The V and J genes are TRBV18 and TRBJ2-7; D unresolved. V was cut by 2 bases and J by 1 base, with 9 bases left in between. The germline gives CDR1 KGHSH, CDR2 LQKENI. This CDR3 has 14 amino acids. The CDR3 DNA sequence: TGTGCCAGCTCACCAGAGTCAGGTTCCTACGAGCAGTACTTC. Encoded protein: CASSPESGSYEQYF. Drawing the rest from reference TRBV18 and TRBJ2-7, the complete variable domain is NAGVMQNPRHLVRRRGQEARLRCSPMKGHSHVYWYRQLPEEGLKFMVYLQKENIIDESGMPKERFSAEFPKEGPSILRIQQVVRGDSAAYFCASSPESGSYEQYFGPGTRLTVT.

The V gene is TRBV6-1, the J gene TRBJ1-1; D may be TRBD1 (5 bases). V was clipped by 3 bases and J by 1 base, with 18 bases between them. The CDR3 totals 17 residues. Looked up from germline, CDR1 is MNHNS and CDR2 is SASEGT. CDR3 sequence reads: CASSDSERGRTNTEAFF. CDR3 in DNA: TGTGCCAGCAGTGATTCCGAAAGGGGCAGGACGAACACTGAAGCTTTCTTT.

The rearrangement joins TRBV30 to TRBJ2-1, with 10 bases identical to TRBD2. This CDR3 contains 14 residues. Germline CDR1 reads GTSNPN; CDR2 reads SVGIG (reference sequence). The V gene end was trimmed by 0 bases and the J gene end by 8 bases; junction bases not matched to a gene: 4. The CDR3 DNA reads as TGTGCCTGGAGTGTTTCTAGCGGGGGCGATGAGCAGTTCTTC. Encoded protein: CAWSVSSGGDEQFF.

This chain links TRBV28 with TRBJ1-2; D gene ambiguous. V gave up 3 bases and J gave up 6 bases, with 14 bases separating them. CDR3 length: 14 residues. Germline CDR1 and CDR2: MDHEN and SYDVKM. CDR3: CASSLDRGSDGYTF. CDR3 nucleotide sequence: TGTGCCAGCAGTTTGGATCGGGGTTCGGATGGCTACACCTTC.

The chain uses TRBV7-9 and TRBJ2-3, with D unresolved. V lost 3 bases, J lost 4 bases, and 8 bases lay in between. The CDR3 consists of 13 residues. Germline V gives CDR1 SEHNR, CDR2 FQNEAQ (reference sequence). The CDR3 loop reads CASSLAPADTQYF. As DNA, the CDR3 is TGTGCCAGCAGCTTGGCCCCTGCAGATACGCAGTATTTT.

A single count supports this clone. This chain uses TRBV3-1 (or the pseudogene TRBV3-2) with TRBJ2-5; 10 bases map to TRBD2. The CDR3 covers 17 residues. Germline V gene sequence: CDR1 LGHDT, CDR2 YNNKEL (reference sequence). Trimming at V came to 4 bases and at J to 5 bases, leaving 13 bases not matched to a gene. The CDR3 region has the DNA TGTGCCAGCAGCCTCCCTAGCGGGGGAAGAGTCAGGGAGACCCAGTACTTC. As protein: CASSLPSGGRVRETQYF.

The V gene is TRBV24-1, the J gene TRBJ2-7; D is undetermined. The CDR3 spans 16 residues. V lost 4 bases and J 2 bases, leaving 17 bases between the germline ends. CDR1 is KGHDR, CDR2 SFDVKD, per germline. CDR3 loop: CATSDPVDWPTYEQYF. CDR3 DNA sequence: TGTGCCACCAGTGACCCTGTTGATTGGCCAACCTACGAGCAGTACTTC.

This sequence joins TRBV4-1 and TRBJ1-2, with 7 bases identical to TRBD1. The germline V gene encodes CDR1 MGHRA and CDR2 YSYEKL. This CDR3 comprises 15 residues. Germline trimming cut 0 bases from V and 4 bases from J; bases unmatched to any gene: 5. The CDR3 here is CASSQDQQGIYGYTF. For the CDR3, the DNA is TGCGCCAGCAGCCAAGATCAACAGGGGATCTATGGCTACACCTTC.

In this sample, this clone turned up a few times. This chain joins TRBV10-3 and TRBJ1-2; the D is unclear. The CDR3 totals 11 residues. V dropped 8 bases and J dropped 8 bases, with 12 bases sitting between them. Germline CDR1 is ENHRY and CDR2 is SYGVKD. The chain's CDR3 is CAISDPGGYTF. CDR3 bases: TGTGCCATCTCGGACCCGGGGGGCTACACCTTC.

The chain links TRBV6-4 to TRBJ1-6; D gene unclear. The CDR3 extends over 13 amino acids. Germline V gene sequence: CDR1 MRHNA, CDR2 SNTAGT. The germline V and J ends were trimmed by 2 bases and 5 bases, with 4 bases remaining between them. Here the CDR3 DNA reads TGTGCCAGCAGTGACGACAATAATTCACCCCTCCACTTT. This gives the protein CASSDDNNSPLHF.

The chain couples TRBV28 to TRBJ2-5; TRBD1 matches at 8 bases. Germline assignment: CDR1 MDHEN and CDR2 SYDVKM. V lost 6 bases, J lost 5 bases, and 8 bases stayed unmatched. The CDR3 contains 14 residues. The CDR3 DNA reads TGTGCCAGCAGCCGCGGGACAGGCGGGGAGACCCAGTACTTC. It encodes CASSRGTGGETQYF.

The chain combines TRBV27 with TRBJ2-1, with TRBD2 as a possible D gene (6 bases). Deletions cut 9 bases from V and 0 bases from J, with 12 bases between. This CDR3 is built from 14 residues. Germline-derived CDR1 and CDR2 are MNHEY and SMNVEV (reference sequence). This CDR3 is CASIGGGSYNEQFF. CDR3 bases: TGTGCCAGTATCGGGGGAGGCTCCTACAATGAGCAGTTCTTC.

This chain uses TRBV29-1 with TRBJ1-2; TRBD1 matches 7 bases. This CDR3 comprises 14 residues. Germline trimming cut 6 bases from V and 4 bases from J; bases unmatched to any gene: 11. The germline CDR1 and CDR2 sequences are SQVTM and ANQGSEA. This chain's CDR3 is CSVGPGQPSYGYTF. The CDR3 bases are TGCAGCGTAGGACCGGGACAGCCTTCCTATGGCTACACCTTC.

The J gene is TRBJ2-1, the V gene TRBV28; D might be TRBD2 (7 bases). Trimming took 6 bases from V and 8 from J, leaving 20 bases between them. CDR1 is MDHEN and CDR2 is SYDVKM in the germline V gene. The CDR3 consists of 15 residues. CDR3 in DNA: TGTGCCAGCAGCCCACCGAGTGGGGGGGCTCATGAGCAGTTCTTC. This encodes CASSPPSGGAHEQFF.

The chain is built from TRBV25-1 and TRBJ2-1, with D tentatively TRBD1 (6 bases). Trimming removed 6 bases from V and 2 bases from J, with 11 bases in between. Looked up from germline, CDR1 is MGHDK and CDR2 is SYGVNS. The CDR3 contains 14 residues. The CDR3 reads CASRQGGPYNEQFF. CDR3 bases: TGTGCCAGCAGACAGGGTGGACCCTACAATGAGCAGTTCTTC. Complete variable domain (other parts from reference TRBV25-1 and TRBJ2-1): EADIYQTPRYLVIGTGKKITLECSQTMGHDKMYWYQQDPGMELHLIHYSYGVNSTEKGDLSSESTVSRIRTEHFPLTLESARPSHTSQYLCASRQGGPYNEQFFGPGTRLTVL.

V and J are TRBV19 and TRBJ2-5; TRBD1 is a possible D gene (8 bases). Trimming took 4 bases from V and 2 from J, leaving 20 bases between them. The germline CDR1 and CDR2 sequences are LNHDA and SQIVND (reference sequence). The CDR3 contains 17 residues. In nucleotides, the CDR3 is TGTGCCAGTAGTACCCGGTTACAGGGGGGGAGGCAAGAGACCCAGTACTTC. This sequence encodes CASSTRLQGGRQETQYF.

The rearrangement uses TRBV24-1 and TRBJ2-1; 11 nucleotides agree with TRBD1. Looked up from germline, CDR1 is KGHDR and CDR2 is SFDVKD. This CDR3 region has 16 residues. The V and J ends lost 5 bases and 8 bases, in that order; junction bases with no gene match: 10. In nucleotides, the CDR3 is TGTGCCACCAGTGGGGACAGGGGGACGGACTCTTATGAGCAGTTCTTC. It codes for CATSGDRGTDSYEQFF.